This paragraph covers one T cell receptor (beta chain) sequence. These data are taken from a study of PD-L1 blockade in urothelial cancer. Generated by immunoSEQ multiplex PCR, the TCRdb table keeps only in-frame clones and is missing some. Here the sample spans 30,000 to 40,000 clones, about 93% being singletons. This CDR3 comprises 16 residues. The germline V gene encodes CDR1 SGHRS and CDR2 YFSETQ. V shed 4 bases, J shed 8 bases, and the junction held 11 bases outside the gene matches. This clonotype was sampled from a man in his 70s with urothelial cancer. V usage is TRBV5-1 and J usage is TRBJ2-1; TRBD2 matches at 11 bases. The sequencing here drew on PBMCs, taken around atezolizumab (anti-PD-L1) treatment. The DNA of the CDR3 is TGCGCCAGCAGCGCGGGAACTAGCGGGAGCTGGGATGAGCAGTTCTTC. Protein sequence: CASSAGTSGSWDEQFF.